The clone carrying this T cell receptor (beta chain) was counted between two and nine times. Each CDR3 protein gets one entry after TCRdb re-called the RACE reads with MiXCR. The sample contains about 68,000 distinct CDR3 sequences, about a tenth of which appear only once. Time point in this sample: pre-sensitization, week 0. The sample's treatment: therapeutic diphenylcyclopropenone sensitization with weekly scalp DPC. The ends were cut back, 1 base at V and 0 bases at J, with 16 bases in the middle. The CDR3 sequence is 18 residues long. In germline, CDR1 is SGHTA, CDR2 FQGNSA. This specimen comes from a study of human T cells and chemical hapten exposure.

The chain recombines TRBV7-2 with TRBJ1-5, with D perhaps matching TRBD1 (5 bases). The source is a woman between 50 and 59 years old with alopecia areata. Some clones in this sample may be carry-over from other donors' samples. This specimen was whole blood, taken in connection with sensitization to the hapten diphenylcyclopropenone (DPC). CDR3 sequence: CASSLVAGGLYSNQPQHF. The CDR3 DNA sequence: TGTGCCAGCAGCTTAGTGGCTGGGGGATTATATAGCAATCAGCCCCAGCATTTT.